This TCR beta chain is from a study of T cells in Graves' hyperthyroidism and ophthalmopathy. The overall study: Peripheral blood specimens were obtained at initial diagnosis, prior to any treatment.

This CDR3 spans 13 amino acids. The ends were cut back, 4 bases at V and 4 bases at J, with 8 bases in the middle. Per germline, CDR1 MDHEN and CDR2 SYDVKM. A remark on this clonotype: Its matching antigen is unknown.

Amplification targeted TCR beta CDR3 regions from RNA transcripts. When the TCR CDR3 underwent first-round RT-PCR, the HTBI primer set was used. TCRdb fed the multiplex PCR reads into MiXCR, producing one record per CDR3 protein. The sample lists 250,000 or so distinct CDR3 sequences; roughly 17% were seen once. General observations from the study: In the blood, most expanded thyroid clonotypes above 0.001 appeared as well.

The rearrangement uses TRBV28 and TRBJ2-1, with a weak D call TRBD2 (5 bases). The specimen sequenced was blood. The sequence was collected from a woman aged 18-35 years with Graves' ophthalmopathy. DNA for the CDR3: TGTGCCAGCAGTTACACGGGGTACAATGAGCAGTTCTTC. Translating gives CASSYTGYNEQFF.